Following are 18 T cell receptor beta chains from one sample sequenced in a study of OX40 agonist ivuxolimab in advanced cancers. Repertoires were generated with immunoSEQ multiplex PCR, while TCRdb's copy carries only in-frame clones and drops some. The sample shows more than 40,000 clones, approximately 85% of them seen only once. The input for sequencing was CD4+ or CD8+ T cells sorted from blood, taken in a trial of the OX40 agonist ivuxolimab. Receptors were obtained from an adult with an advanced solid tumor such as melanoma, head and neck, liver or kidney cancer.

The sample holds a few counts of this clone. V and J are TRBV28 and TRBJ2-1; D is ambiguous. The CDR3 totals 15 residues. V lost 2 bases and J 6 bases, leaving 14 bases between the germline ends. Germline CDR1 is MDHEN and CDR2 is SYDVKM. The CDR3 DNA is TGTGCCAGCAGTTTACTTACACCGCTCCCCAATGAGCAGTTCTTC. Translation gives CASSLLTPLPNEQFF.

V and J are TRBV13 and TRBJ2-1; a possible D gene is TRBD1 (6 bases). CDR3 size: 13 residues. Deletions cut 4 bases from V and 3 bases from J, with 7 bases between. Germline V gene lookup returns CDR1 PRHDT and CDR2 FYEKMQ (reference sequence). The CDR3, as DNA: TGTGCCAGCAGCTCGGACAGCTACAATGAGCAGTTCTTC. This gives the protein CASSSDSYNEQFF.

The chain employs TRBV7-2 and TRBJ2-1, with 7 positions matching TRBD2. The V segment lost 4 bases and the J segment 0 bases; nucleotides outside the gene matches: 9. The length of the CDR3 is 17 residues. Germline assignment: CDR1 SGHTA and CDR2 FQGNSA. CDR3 nucleotides: TGTGCCAGCAGCTCGGGGGGTCCGAACTTCTCCTACAATGAGCAGTTCTTC. Translated, it gives CASSSGGPNFSYNEQFF. The variable domain in full, with the rest retrieved from reference TRBV7-2 and TRBJ2-1, is GAGVSQSPSNKVTEKGKDVELRCDPISGHTALYWYRQSLGQGLEFLIYFQGNSAPDKSGLPSDRFSAERTGGSVSTLTIQRTQQEDSAVYLCASSSGGPNFSYNEQFFGPGTRLTVL.

The chain joins TRBV28 to TRBJ1-2, with TRBD1 as a possible D gene (5 bases). V was pared by 5 bases and J by 0 bases, with 13 bases between. In germline, CDR1 is MDHEN, CDR2 SYDVKM. This CDR3 has 15 residues. The CDR3 spells CASSGGANPNYGYTF. As DNA, the CDR3 is TGTGCCAGCAGTGGAGGGGCAAATCCTAACTATGGCTACACCTTC.

The genes are TRBV7-9 and TRBJ2-5; D possibly corresponds to TRBD1 (6 bases). Trimming removed 5 bases from V and 2 bases from J, with 9 bases in between. The CDR3 consists of 13 residues. Germline-derived CDR1 and CDR2 are SEHNR and FQNEAQ (reference sequence). DNA of the CDR3: TGTGCCAGCAGCCCGGACAGTCAAGAGACCCAGTACTTC. It codes for CASSPDSQETQYF.

The gene calls are TRBV5-1 and TRBJ2-7; 8 bases agree with TRBD1. CDR1 is SGHRS and CDR2 is YFSETQ in the germline V gene. This CDR3 contains 14 residues. V lost 5 bases, J lost 0 bases, and 4 bases stayed unmatched. In DNA form, the CDR3 reads TGCGCCAGCAGTACAGGGGGAGGCTCCTACGAGCAGTACTTC. Amino acids: CASSTGGGSYEQYF.

The CDR3 here is CATKLRGLKDTEAFF. CDR3 coding DNA: TGTGCCACCAAACTCAGGGGGCTTAAGGACACTGAAGCTTTCTTT. The chain combines TRBV6-5 with TRBJ1-1; 8 bases are a match to TRBD1. V trimming: 10 bases; J trimming: 3 bases; junction bases outside the gene matches: 13. Germline CDR1 reads MNHEY; CDR2 reads SVGAGI. The CDR3 is made up of 15 amino acids.

The chain carries TRBV2 and TRBJ1-2, with D possibly matching TRBD1 (6 bases). V lost 5 bases and J 2 bases, leaving 12 bases between the germline ends. This CDR3 contains 14 residues. Looked up from germline, CDR1 is SNHLY and CDR2 is FYNNEI. The CDR3 sequence: CASSHPTGNYGYTF. The CDR3 DNA is TGTGCCAGCAGTCACCCAACAGGGAACTATGGCTACACCTTC.

The rearrangement links TRBV5-1 to TRBJ2-7; weak D call: TRBD1 (5 bases). This CDR3 is 13 amino acids long. V lost 0 bases to trimming and J lost 1 base, with 5 bases between them. CDR1 is SGHRS, CDR2 YFSETQ, per germline. In DNA form, the CDR3 reads TGCGCCAGCAGCTTGGAGGGGTCCTACGAGCAGTACTTC. Encoded protein: CASSLEGSYEQYF.

The rearrangement joins TRBV28 to TRBJ2-1; D is tentatively TRBD1 or TRBD2 (6 bases each). Germline loops: CDR1 MDHEN, CDR2 SYDVKM. The germline V and J ends were trimmed by 7 bases and 9 bases, with 22 bases remaining between them. The CDR3 contains 15 residues. In nucleotides, the CDR3 is TGTGCCAGCAAAATAGGGGGGACCGCCCTGGGTGAGCAGTTCTTC. Its translation is CASKIGGTALGEQFF. The entire variable domain, with the rest obtained from reference TRBV28 and TRBJ2-1, is as follows: DVKVTQSSRYLVKRTGEKVFLECVQDMDHENMFWYRQDPGLGLRLIYFSYDVKMKEKGDIPEGYSVSREKKERFSLILESASTNQTSMYLCASKIGGTALGEQFFGPGTRLTVL.

The J gene is TRBJ1-1, the V gene TRBV7-2, with D hard to call. Germline V CDR1 and CDR2: SGHTA, FQGNSA. This CDR3 region has 17 residues. Between the trimmed V and J ends, which lost 5 bases and 0 bases, there was a span of 19 bases. The CDR3 region has the DNA TGTGCCAGCAGCATTAACCCGCTTCTTACAGTGAACACTGAAGCTTTCTTT. This sequence encodes CASSINPLLTVNTEAFF.

The chain uses TRBV7-3 and TRBJ1-3, with unresolved D. This CDR3 contains 15 residues. With 2 bases removed from V and 2 bases from J, the gap between germline ends came to 10 bases. In germline, CDR1 is SGHTA, CDR2 FQGTGA. The CDR3 region has the DNA TGTGCCAGCAGCTTACTTGGCGGGGCTGGAAACACCATATATTTT. This codes for CASSLLGGAGNTIYF.

The V gene is TRBV10-1, the J gene TRBJ1-2; D unresolved. Germline V gives CDR1 WNHNN, CDR2 SYGVQD (reference sequence). The length of the CDR3 is 13 residues. V lost 3 bases to trimming and J lost 4 bases, with 9 bases between them. The CDR3, as DNA: TGCGCCAGCAGTGAAGACACTAGCTATGGCTACACCTTC. Translating it yields CASSEDTSYGYTF.

The rearrangement links TRBV9 to TRBJ2-2; 8 bases are a match to TRBD2. This CDR3 spans 16 amino acids. The V segment lost 3 bases and the J segment 4 bases; nucleotides outside the gene matches: 8. The germline V gene encodes CDR1 SGDLS and CDR2 YYNGEE. The CDR3 spells CASSGERERPTGELFF. CDR3 bases: TGTGCCAGCAGCGGGGAGCGGGAGCGCCCCACCGGGGAGCTGTTTTTT.

This chain connects TRBV5-1 to TRBJ1-3; maybe TRBD1 (5 bases). The CDR3 length is 14 residues. Germline CDR1 SGHRS, CDR2 YFSETQ. V was cut by 4 bases and J by 3 bases, with 11 bases left in between. In DNA form, the CDR3 reads TGCGCCAGCAGCAAGCCCGACAGTGGAAACACCATATATTTT. Translated: CASSKPDSGNTIYF.

V is TRBV27 and J is TRBJ2-5, with a possible D match to TRBD2 (6 bases). The V gene's germline CDR1 is MNHEY and CDR2 SMNVEV (reference sequence). V was cut by 2 bases and J by 5 bases, with 18 bases left in between. The CDR3 runs to 16 residues. The CDR3 DNA follows: TGTGCCAGCAGTTTAGGAGGAGGGAGCCCTGGGGAGACCCAGTACTTC. As protein: CASSLGGGSPGETQYF.

In this sample, this clone turned up once. The CDR3 coding sequence is TGTGCCAGCAGCTTTCAGCCCCAGCATTTT. Translated, it gives CASSFQPQHF. V gene TRBV7-9 combines with J gene TRBJ1-5; unclear D gene. Germline assignment: CDR1 SEHNR and CDR2 FQNEAQ (reference sequence). Trimming took 3 bases from V and 6 from J, leaving 0 bases between them. The CDR3 length is 10 residues. The variable domain in full, with the rest retrieved from reference TRBV7-9 and TRBJ1-5, is DTGVSQNPRHKITKRGQNVTFRCDPISEHNRLYWYRQTLGQGPEFLTYFQNEAQLEKSRLLSDRFSAERPKGSFSTLEIQRTEQGDSAMYLCASSFQPQHFGDGTRLSIL.

V and J are TRBV6-4 and TRBJ2-3; D gene unclear. Trimming cost V 6 bases and J 2 bases, with 9 bases left between them. From germline, CDR1 is MRHNA and CDR2 SNTAGT. The CDR3 consists of 13 residues. The CDR3 DNA sequence: TGTGCCAGCAGCCGGGCCATCACAGATACGCAGTATTTT. It yields the protein CASSRAITDTQYF.